These 5 T cell receptor beta chains came from one sample sequenced in a study of cytomegalovirus exposure and HLA in healthy donors. Researchers ran the PCR with 60 Vbeta and 13 Jbeta primers. TCRdb's table, derived via immunoSEQ multiplex PCR, lists solely in-frame clones and lacks some. The sample has 110,000 to 150,000 clones; roughly 84% are singletons. Sequenced input: PBMCs. Receptors were obtained from a boy aged 2-15 years in good health and CMV-seronegative.

The chain carries TRBV11-2 and TRBJ2-5; TRBD2 aligns across 8 bases. The junction had 4 bases not matched to a gene; V was cut back by 5 bases and J by 5 bases. CDR1 and CDR2 (germline): SGHAT, FQNNGV. The CDR3 spans 13 residues. The CDR3 coding sequence is TGTGCCAGCAGCGCAAGCGGGAGTGAGACCCAGTACTTC. It codes for CASSASGSETQYF. Supplemented by reference TRBV11-2 and TRBJ2-5, the full variable domain reads EAGVAQSPRYKIIEKRQSVAFWCNPISGHATLYWYQQILGQGPKLLIQFQNNGVVDDSQLPKDRFSAERLKGVDSTLKIQPAKLEDSAVYLCASSASGSETQYFGPGTRLLVL.

The V call is TRBV5-6, the J call TRBJ1-4, with D perhaps TRBD1 (5 bases). The germline gives CDR1 SGHDT, CDR2 YYEEEE. Trimming took off 2 bases at V and 2 bases at J, with 13 bases between the two ends. This CDR3 has 16 residues. The CDR3 bases are TGTGCCAGCAGCTTACTATGGAGACAGACTAATGAAAAACTGTTTTTT. Translating gives CASSLLWRQTNEKLFF.

This clone was seen just once. J is TRBJ1-2 and V is TRBV11-2, with D possibly being TRBD1 (5 bases). This CDR3 region has 12 residues. In germline, CDR1 is SGHAT, CDR2 FQNNGV. With 6 bases removed from V and 7 bases from J, the gap between germline ends came to 12 bases. Written as DNA, the CDR3 is TGTGCCAGCAGAGGGGCGTTAGGTGGCTACACCTTC. Translating it yields CASRGALGGYTF.

The chain has TRBV5-1 and TRBJ2-7; D gene ambiguous. Germline V gives CDR1 SGHRS, CDR2 YFSETQ. The CDR3 consists of 13 residues. V shed 5 bases and J shed 5 bases, with 14 bases lying between them. The CDR3 region is CASSHTRNNEQYF. The CDR3 DNA reads TGCGCCAGCAGTCATACCCGAAACAACGAGCAGTACTTC.

The chain carries TRBV11-2 and TRBJ2-5, with 7 bases identical to TRBD1. Germline lookup yields CDR1 SGHAT and CDR2 FQNNGV. The junction had 5 bases not matched to a gene; V was cut back by 5 bases and J by 2 bases. The CDR3 is 14 residues long. In DNA form, the CDR3 reads TGTGCCAGCAGCAAGACAGGGTGGCAAGAGACCCAGTACTTC. Amino acids: CASSKTGWQETQYF.